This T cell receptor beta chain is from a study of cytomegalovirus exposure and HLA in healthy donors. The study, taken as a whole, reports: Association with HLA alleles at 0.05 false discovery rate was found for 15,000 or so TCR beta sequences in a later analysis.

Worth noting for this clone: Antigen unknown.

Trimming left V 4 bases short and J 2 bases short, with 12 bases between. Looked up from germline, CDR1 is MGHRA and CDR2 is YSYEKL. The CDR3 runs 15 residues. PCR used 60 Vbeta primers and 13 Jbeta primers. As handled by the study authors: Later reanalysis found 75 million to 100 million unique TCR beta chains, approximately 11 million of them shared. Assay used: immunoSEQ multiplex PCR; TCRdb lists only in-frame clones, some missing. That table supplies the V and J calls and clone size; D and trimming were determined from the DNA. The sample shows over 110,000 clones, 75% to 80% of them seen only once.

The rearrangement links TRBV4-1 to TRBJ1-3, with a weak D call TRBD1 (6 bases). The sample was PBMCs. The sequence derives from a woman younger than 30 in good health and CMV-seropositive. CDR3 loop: CASSRAGGPGNTIYF. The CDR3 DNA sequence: TGCGCCAGCAGCCGGGCCGGGGGGCCTGGAAACACCATATATTTT.